A selection of T cell receptor beta chains follows, all from one sample in a study of regulatory T cells in long-lasting Graves disease. Each CDR3 protein gets one entry after TCRdb re-called the multiplex PCR reads with MiXCR. This table holds some 230,000 distinct CDR3 sequences, approximately 20% found once. This material consisted of peripheral blood mononuclear cells (PBMCs), taken at new diagnosis, from a patient treated with antithyroid drugs. All receptors derive from a female donor with Graves disease. CDR3s include the opening cysteine and the closing phenylalanine or tryptophan. D genes are given only for firm matches. The listing skips clone size in some rows; elsewhere it reads once, few, many or a size class.

size | J | D | V | CDR3 | DNA
many | TRBJ2-5 | TRBD2 | TRBV9 | CASSPGTSGIETQYF | TGTGCCAGCAGCCCAGGGACTAGCGGGATAGAGACCCAGTACTTC
many | TRBJ2-5 | TRBD1 | TRBV9 | CASSVGQGEETQYF | TGTGCCAGCAGCGTAGGACAGGGGGAAGAGACCCAGTACTTC
many | TRBJ1-4 | - | TRBV2 | CASLPGSSNEKLFF | TGTGCCAGCCTTCCGGGCTCCTCTAATGAAAAACTGTTTTTT
many | TRBJ2-5 | TRBD1 | TRBV6-2/TRBV6-3 | CASSYATGGTQYF | TGTGCCAGCAGTTACGCTACAGGGGGGACCCAGTACTTC
few | TRBJ1-1 | - | TRBV20-1 | CSAVAGAQGVPEAFF | TGCAGTGCTGTAGCCGGGGCCCAAGGAGTTCCTGAAGCTTTCTTT
many | TRBJ2-5 | TRBD2 | TRBV24-1 | CATSDSGLAREETQYF | TGTGCCACCAGTGATTCGGGACTAGCGAGAGAAGAGACCCAGTACTTC
many | TRBJ2-7 | - | TRBV11-2 | CASSLNNYEQYF | TGTGCCAGCAGCTTGAACAACTACGAGCAGTACTTC
many | TRBJ1-5 | - | TRBV29-1 | CSAREGQGTQHF | TGCAGCGCTCGGGAGGGCCAAGGGACCCAGCATTTT
many | TRBJ2-7 | TRBD1 | TRBV6-2/TRBV6-3 | CASNDRGDEQYF | TGTGCCAGCAACGACAGGGGGGACGAGCAGTACTTC
many | TRBJ2-7 | TRBD2 | TRBV7-9 | CASSLGSPAGGPYEQYF | TGTGCCAGCAGCTTAGGGTCCCCAGCGGGAGGGCCCTACGAGCAGTACTTC
- | TRBJ2-5 | TRBD1 | TRBV12-3/TRBV12-4 | CASRPDRGEETQYF | TGTGCCAGCAGACCTGACAGGGGGGAAGAGACCCAGTACTTC
many | TRBJ2-7 | - | TRBV12-3/TRBV12-4 | CASSFQGYEQYF | TGTGCCAGCAGTTTCCAGGGCTACGAGCAGTACTTC
many | TRBJ2-1 | - | TRBV20-1 | CSARDGLLLSYNEQFF | TGCAGTGCTAGAGATGGACTACTCCTATCCTACAATGAGCAGTTCTTC
many | TRBJ2-2 | - | TRBV6-1 | CASMRGPNTGELFF | TGTGCCAGTATGCGCGGGCCGAACACCGGGGAGCTGTTTTTT
- | TRBJ1-6 | - | TRBV27 | CASRPFTGARTGSPLHF | TGTGCCAGCAGACCTTTTACCGGGGCAAGGACGGGGTCACCCCTCCACTTT